This TCR beta chain originates from a study of Tregs in tolerant kidney transplant recipients. Regulatory T cells were sorted from thawed PBMCs rested overnight at 37°C with 150 to 200 IU/ml IL-2. The repertoire was sequenced with immunoSEQ multiplex PCR; TCRdb's copy has only in-frame clones and lacks some. The data show about 18,000 clones, about four fifths seen once. Trimming took 5 bases from V and 4 from J; bases not matched to a gene: 5. CDR3 length: 14 amino acids. Germline CDR1 reads SGHNT; CDR2 reads YENEEA. The sequence was collected from a human donor in good health. V and J are TRBV11-3 and TRBJ2-7; 10 bases align to TRBD1. The source material was Tregs from blood. Here the CDR3 reads CASSSRDRGYEQYF. DNA of the CDR3: TGTGCCAGCAGCAGCCGGGACAGGGGTTACGAGCAGTACTTC.